The 23 T cell receptor beta chains reported below all come from one sample, sequenced in a study of blood T cell repertoires in COVID-19. Sequenced by immunoSEQ multiplex PCR; TCRdb stores in-frame clones only, minus some. The table includes about 200,000 clones, 86% detected once. Specimen: peripheral blood. These receptors were obtained from a man in his forties or fifties with acute or convalescent COVID-19.

The rearrangement joins TRBV5-1 to TRBJ1-2, with D uncertain. The length of the CDR3 is 15 residues. V was shortened by 4 bases and J by 5 bases, with 18 bases between the two germline ends. The germline V gene encodes CDR1 SGHRS and CDR2 YFSETQ. CDR3 nucleotide sequence: TGCGCCAGCAGCCATGAACCTTCTAGCCCGTATGGCTACACCTTC. This codes for CASSHEPSSPYGYTF.

The chain is built from TRBV18 and TRBJ2-1, with D perhaps TRBD2 (5 bases). V was clipped by 8 bases and J by 0 bases, with 14 bases between them. This CDR3 is built from 15 residues. CDR1 KGHSH and CDR2 LQKENI come from the germline V gene. The CDR3 region is CASQAAAGSYNEQFF. In DNA form, the CDR3 reads TGTGCCAGCCAAGCAGCGGCGGGCTCCTACAATGAGCAGTTCTTC.

The chain uses TRBV5-1 and TRBJ1-2, with TRBD1 matching over 8 bases. The trim removed 7 bases at V and 5 bases at J, leaving 10 bases unmatched. The CDR3 covers 14 residues. Germline V gene lookup returns CDR1 SGHRS and CDR2 YFSETQ. This CDR3 is CASGQGQSGYGYTF. In DNA form, the CDR3 reads TGCGCCAGCGGACAGGGTCAGTCTGGGTATGGCTACACCTTC.

This chain joins TRBV6-5 and TRBJ1-3; no definite D call. Germline-derived CDR1 and CDR2 are MNHEY and SVGAGI. The CDR3 extends over 15 amino acids. V was trimmed by 6 bases and J by 0 bases, leaving 12 bases between them. CDR3 coding DNA: TGTGCCAGCAGGACCACCGGACTCTCTGGAAACACCATATATTTT. It encodes CASRTTGLSGNTIYF.

The chain is built from TRBV11-2 and TRBJ1-5; the D is unclear. Germline V gene data show CDR1 as SGHAT and CDR2 as FQNNGV. This CDR3 is 13 amino acids long. Trimming took off 3 bases at V and 7 bases at J, with 10 bases between the two ends. CDR3 in amino acids: CASSLGIGQPQHF. In DNA form, the CDR3 reads TGTGCCAGCAGCTTGGGTATCGGGCAGCCCCAGCATTTT.

This rearrangement joins TRBV30 to TRBJ1-3, with 12 bases identical to TRBD1. The germline V gene encodes CDR1 GTSNPN and CDR2 SVGIG (reference sequence). Losses at the gene ends were 1 base for V and 2 bases for J; bases not matched to a gene: 3. CDR3 length: 16 residues. The CDR3 spells CAWSARDRGPGNTIYF. As DNA, the CDR3 is TGTGCCTGGAGTGCTCGGGACAGGGGGCCTGGAAACACCATATATTTT.

This chain uses TRBV7-9 with TRBJ1-1, with 7 bases identical to TRBD1. Losses at the gene ends were 5 bases for V and 7 bases for J; bases not matched to a gene: 7. In germline, CDR1 is SEHNR, CDR2 FQNEAQ (reference sequence). This CDR3 region has 13 residues. CDR3 sequence (DNA): TGTGCCAGCAGCCGACAGGGATTTGGTGAAGCTTTCTTT. Translation gives CASSRQGFGEAFF.

The chain combines TRBV2 with TRBJ1-1; a weak D match, TRBD1 (5 bases). Trimming removed 6 bases from V and 4 bases from J, with 12 bases in between. Per the germline V gene, CDR1 is SNHLY and CDR2 is FYNNEI. CDR3 length equals 13 residues. CDR3 region: CASRKGAFTEAFF. In DNA, the CDR3 is TGTGCCAGCAGAAAAGGGGCATTCACTGAAGCTTTCTTT.

The chain recombines TRBV18 with TRBJ2-1; TRBD1 matches at 7 bases. After removal of 8 bases from V and 15 bases from J, the junction contained 13 bases not matched to a gene. In germline, CDR1 is KGHSH, CDR2 LQKENI. The CDR3 length is 12 residues. As DNA, the CDR3 is TGTGCCAGCACCGTCGAGGGGGCGCGTCGGTTCTTC. Translating gives CASTVEGARRFF.

The chain couples TRBV29-1 to TRBJ1-1, with no clear D. Germline-derived CDR1 and CDR2 are SQVTM and ANQGSEA. The CDR3 extends over 12 amino acids. V lost 4 bases and J 5 bases, leaving 11 bases between the germline ends. CDR3 protein: CSVVEGRTEAFF. The CDR3 region has the DNA TGCAGCGTTGTCGAGGGTAGAACTGAAGCTTTCTTT. The variable domain in full, with the rest retrieved from reference TRBV29-1 and TRBJ1-1, is SAVISQKPSRDICQRGTSLTIQCQVDSQVTMMFWYRQQPGQSLTLIATANQGSEATYESGFVIDKFPISRPNLTFSTLTVSNMSPEDSSIYLCSVVEGRTEAFFGQGTRLTVV.

The J gene is TRBJ1-4, the V gene TRBV5-6; TRBD1 matches at 8 bases. Looked up from germline, CDR1 is SGHDT and CDR2 is YYEEEE. The ends lost 4 bases at V and 6 bases at J; junction bases unmatched: 8. The CDR3 is 15 amino acids. The CDR3 is CASSAQGAHDEKLFF. CDR3 in DNA: TGTGCCAGCAGCGCCCAGGGGGCCCATGATGAAAAACTGTTTTTT.

The chain joins TRBV10-3 to TRBJ1-2; 9 bases are shared with TRBD1. Germline loops: CDR1 ENHRY, CDR2 SYGVKD. J was trimmed by 9 bases and V by 7 bases; bases with no gene match: 12. This CDR3 region has 14 residues. Written as DNA, the CDR3 is TGTGCCATCACCGGCGGGACAGGGAGGACTAGCTACACCTTC. This translates into CAITGGTGRTSYTF.

V gene TRBV5-4 combines with J gene TRBJ1-2; the D gene is possibly TRBD1 (5 bases). The germline V gene encodes CDR1 SGHNT and CDR2 YYREEE (reference sequence). The ends were cut back, 5 bases at V and 0 bases at J, with 11 bases in the middle. The CDR3 loop spans 14 amino acids. CDR3 nucleotide sequence: TGTGCCAGCAGACAGGACGGTACTAACTATGGCTACACCTTC. This translates into CASRQDGTNYGYTF.

CDR3 loop: CASSPGTVGGYTF. The CDR3 region has the DNA TGCGCCAGCAGCCCGGGGACAGTGGGAGGCTACACCTTC. The rearrangement joins TRBV5-1 to TRBJ1-2, with 7 nucleotides matching TRBD1. Germline trimming cut 4 bases from V and 8 bases from J; bases unmatched to any gene: 8. The CDR3 covers 13 residues. Germline V lookup: CDR1 SGHRS, CDR2 YFSETQ.

The V call is TRBV10-2, the J call TRBJ1-2; no firm D call. The CDR3 sequence is 14 residues long. Germline V gives CDR1 WSHSY, CDR2 SAAADI. Between the trimmed V and J ends, which lost 7 bases and 0 bases, there was a span of 12 bases. As DNA, the CDR3 is TGCGCCAGCACCCAGGCCGGTTCTAACTATGGCTACACCTTC. Translated: CASTQAGSNYGYTF.

The V gene is TRBV6-5, the J gene TRBJ1-2; TRBD1 agrees at 11 bases. Germline V gene lookup returns CDR1 MNHEY and CDR2 SVGAGI. The CDR3 covers 14 residues. With V trimmed by 1 base and J by 7 bases, 2 bases remained unmatched. CDR3 coding DNA: TGTGCCAGCAGTTACTGGACAGGGGGCAGTGGCTACACCTTC. It is translated as CASSYWTGGSGYTF.

This chain connects TRBV10-1 to TRBJ2-1; D not resolved. The CDR3 is 12 residues long. Germline V gene data show CDR1 as WNHNN and CDR2 as SYGVQD (reference sequence). V was shortened by 2 bases and J by 8 bases, with 7 bases between the two germline ends. CDR3 in amino acids: CASSEIPDEQFF. CDR3 DNA sequence: TGCGCCAGCAGTGAGATTCCCGATGAGCAGTTCTTC.

The genes are TRBV7-6 and TRBJ2-1, with 13 nucleotides matching TRBD2. The trim removed 6 bases at V and 9 bases at J, leaving 5 bases unmatched. Germline V gene data show CDR1 as SGHVS and CDR2 as FNYEAQ. This CDR3 comprises 14 residues. This CDR3 is CASSTSGGALEQFF. CDR3 nucleotide sequence: TGTGCCAGCAGTACTAGCGGGGGGGCCCTTGAGCAGTTCTTC.

The rearrangement uses TRBV3-1 (or the pseudogene TRBV3-2) and TRBJ2-3; D is unclear. Germline V gene sequence: CDR1 LGHDT, CDR2 YNNKEL (reference sequence). Trimming pared 2 bases from V and 0 bases from J, leaving 6 bases between. This CDR3 region has 14 residues. The CDR3 is CASSQQLSTDTQYF. As DNA, the CDR3 is TGTGCCAGCAGCCAACAGTTGAGCACAGATACGCAGTATTTT.

V and J are TRBV6-6 and TRBJ1-1, with D tentatively TRBD1 (6 bases). Trimming cost V 5 bases and J 0 bases, with 10 bases left between them. The CDR3 extends over 14 amino acids. Germline V gene lookup returns CDR1 MNHNY and CDR2 SVGAGI (reference sequence). The CDR3 sequence: CASSDDRLNTEAFF. The DNA for the CDR3 is TGTGCCAGCAGTGACGACAGGCTGAACACTGAAGCTTTCTTT.

The V and J genes are TRBV5-1 and TRBJ2-2; 7 nucleotides agree with TRBD1. V shed 2 bases, J shed 7 bases, and the junction held 8 bases outside the gene matches. Germline values: CDR1 SGHRS, CDR2 YFSETQ. The CDR3 is 15 residues long. The CDR3 here is CASSFRQGRGGELFF. The CDR3 coding sequence is TGCGCCAGCAGCTTCCGACAGGGACGGGGCGGGGAGCTGTTTTTT.

The table lists this clone with a count of one. The chain employs TRBV7-9 and TRBJ1-4; D is unclear. Germline V gene sequence: CDR1 SEHNR, CDR2 FQNEAQ (reference sequence). V was shortened by 0 bases and J by 5 bases, with 16 bases between the two germline ends. The length of the CDR3 is 17 residues. The CDR3 region is CASSLAPGGRPNEKLFF. The CDR3 region has the DNA TGTGCCAGCAGCTTAGCGCCGGGTGGCAGACCGAATGAAAAACTGTTTTTT.

The V gene is TRBV18, the J gene TRBJ2-1; D gene unclear. Germline lookup yields CDR1 KGHSH and CDR2 LQKENI. V lost 1 base and J lost 8, with 12 bases in between. There are 14 residues in the CDR3. The CDR3 here is CASSPQYNRDEQFF. CDR3 DNA sequence: TGTGCCAGCTCACCACAGTATAACCGGGATGAGCAGTTCTTC.